This TCR beta chain stems from a study of control samples from healthy donors and cancer patients. CDR3 length: 14 amino acids. Trimming cost V 0 bases and J 4 bases, with 10 bases left between them. The germline V gene encodes CDR1 SGHNT and CDR2 YYREEE (reference sequence). Some clones are missing from TCRdb's copy, which holds only in-frame ones; the method was immunoSEQ multiplex PCR. The sample has 75,000 to 90,000 clones, about 88% seen once. The TCR originated in a man in his forties or fifties in good health. The sequencing input was blood. V usage is TRBV5-4 and J usage is TRBJ1-2; D call uncertain. CDR3 in DNA: TGTGCCAGCAGCTTGGCAGTAGGAGTCTATGGCTACACCTTC. Its translation is CASSLAVGVYGYTF.